These 30 T cell receptor beta chains were all obtained from the same sample, sequenced in a study of shared clonotypes between healthy human individuals. Assay used: immunoSEQ multiplex PCR; TCRdb lists only in-frame clones, some missing. Counted here are some 1 million clones, about 80% occurring once; the ten biggest clones make up approximately 1.5%. The sample consisted of memory CD4+ T cells sorted from blood. The sample's subset: CD45RA-negative fraction. These receptors were taken from a man younger than 30 in good health.

The V call is TRBV6-1, the J call TRBJ1-2, with 7 bases that match TRBD1. V was clipped by 3 bases and J by 0 bases; unmatched bases: 10. This CDR3 has 17 amino acids. Germline loops: CDR1 MNHNS, CDR2 SASEGT. This chain's CDR3 is CASSEAVGQLANYGYTF. In DNA form, the CDR3 reads TGTGCCAGCAGTGAGGCGGTGGGACAGCTAGCTAACTATGGCTACACCTTC.

The chain joins TRBV4-1 to TRBJ2-2, with D perhaps TRBD1 (5 bases). V dropped 1 base and J dropped 1 base, with 7 bases sitting between them. The CDR3 runs to 15 residues. Per the germline V gene, CDR1 is MGHRA and CDR2 is YSYEKL. In nucleotides, the CDR3 is TGCGCCAGCAGCCAAGCCGACAGGAACACCGGGGAGCTGTTTTTT. Protein sequence: CASSQADRNTGELFF.

Written as DNA, the CDR3 is TGTGCCAGCAGCTTCCAGGGGCATCAGCCCCAGCATTTT. Translation gives CASSFQGHQPQHF. The gene calls are TRBV7-9 and TRBJ1-5; D possibly corresponds to TRBD1 (6 bases). This CDR3 contains 13 residues. Between the trimmed V and J ends, which lost 3 bases and 5 bases, there was a span of 8 bases. Per the germline V gene, CDR1 is SEHNR and CDR2 is FQNEAQ (reference sequence).

The chain combines TRBV28 with TRBJ2-7, with TRBD1 identical over 7 bases. Germline V lookup: CDR1 MDHEN, CDR2 SYDVKM. The CDR3 sequence is 15 residues long. V lost 7 bases to trimming and J lost 1 base; unmatched junction nucleotides: 10. CDR3 amino acids: CASKTGSQASYEQYF. As DNA, the CDR3 is TGTGCCAGCAAGACAGGGTCCCAGGCTTCCTACGAGCAGTACTTC.

The V and J genes are TRBV19 and TRBJ1-6; tentatively, D is TRBD1 (6 bases). CDR3 length: 15 amino acids. Germline loops: CDR1 LNHDA, CDR2 SQIVND (reference sequence). Trimming took off 5 bases at V and 5 bases at J, with 13 bases between the two ends. CDR3 protein: CASSWGGPNNSPLHF. DNA of the CDR3: TGTGCCAGTAGTTGGGGGGGCCCGAATAATTCACCCCTCCACTTT.

The V call is TRBV11-2, the J call TRBJ2-1, with 7 bases aligning to TRBD1. CDR1 and CDR2 from the germline V gene are SGHAT and FQNNGV. V was pared by 5 bases and J by 8 bases, with 9 bases of the junction left unmatched. This CDR3 has 14 amino acids. The CDR3 bases are TGTGCCAGCAGCCCGGGACAGATCGTTGATGAGCAGTTCTTC. As protein: CASSPGQIVDEQFF. Full variable domain (missing parts from reference TRBV11-2 and TRBJ2-1): EAGVAQSPRYKIIEKRQSVAFWCNPISGHATLYWYQQILGQGPKLLIQFQNNGVVDDSQLPKDRFSAERLKGVDSTLKIQPAKLEDSAVYLCASSPGQIVDEQFFGPGTRLTVL.

The J gene is TRBJ1-1, the V gene TRBV5-4; the D gene is possibly TRBD1 (6 bases). Trimming took off 3 bases at V and 4 bases at J, with 10 bases between the two ends. Germline CDR1 SGHNT, CDR2 YYREEE (reference sequence). This CDR3 has 13 amino acids. The CDR3 sequence: CASSSADSTEAFF. DNA for the CDR3: TGTGCCAGCAGCTCCGCGGACAGCACTGAAGCTTTCTTT.

The chain is built from TRBV6-1 and TRBJ1-2, with unresolved D. With 1 base removed from V and 4 bases from J, the gap between germline ends came to 10 bases. CDR1 and CDR2 (germline): MNHNS, SASEGT. The CDR3 is 14 residues long. CDR3 sequence: CASSEVAGFYGYTF. The CDR3 DNA is TGTGCCAGCAGTGAAGTGGCGGGGTTCTATGGCTACACCTTC.

J is TRBJ1-1 and V is TRBV7-9, with a weak D call TRBD1 (5 bases). In germline, CDR1 is SEHNR, CDR2 FQNEAQ (reference sequence). V gave up 6 bases and J gave up 2 bases, with 16 bases separating them. The CDR3 extends over 15 amino acids. The CDR3 sequence is CASSGQGGINTEAFF. The CDR3 DNA is TGTGCCAGCAGTGGGCAGGGAGGGATTAACACTGAAGCTTTCTTT.

The V and J genes are TRBV5-4 and TRBJ2-3; TRBD2 matches at 8 bases. J lost 3 bases, V lost 4 bases, and 10 bases had no gene match. The CDR3 runs 16 residues. The germline V gene has CDR1 SGHNT and CDR2 YYREEE (reference sequence). The CDR3 protein is CASSALLSGSTDTQYF. DNA of the CDR3: TGTGCCAGCAGCGCCTTATTAAGCGGGAGTACAGATACGCAGTATTTT.

This clone was counted a few times. The chain couples TRBV13 to TRBJ1-1; 9 bases agree with TRBD1. This CDR3 has 13 residues. The V gene's germline CDR1 is PRHDT and CDR2 FYEKMQ (reference sequence). The J segment lost 11 bases and the V segment lost 2 bases, leaving 6 bases of the junction unmatched. The DNA for the CDR3 is TGTGCCAGCAGCTTAAGAGGGACAGGGTTGGCTTTCTTT. Its protein is CASSLRGTGLAFF.

The chain links TRBV18 to TRBJ1-6; no clear D gene. This CDR3 comprises 17 residues. The germline V and J ends were trimmed by 4 bases and 5 bases, with 18 bases remaining between them. In germline, CDR1 is KGHSH, CDR2 LQKENI. The CDR3 here is CASSLTVRIGDNSPLHF. CDR3 in DNA: TGTGCCAGCTCACTCACCGTTAGGATCGGGGATAATTCACCCCTCCACTTT.

This clone has only a few counts. The V and J genes are TRBV12-5 and TRBJ1-5; D remains unclear. The CDR3 spans 13 residues. CDR1 and CDR2 (germline): LGHNT, FRNRAP. V dropped 4 bases and J dropped 3 bases, with 7 bases sitting between them. CDR3 sequence (DNA): TGTGCTAGTGGTTACAGCTCCAATCAGCCCCAGCATTTT. Residues: CASGYSSNQPQHF.

This clone appeared a single time. The chain employs TRBV6-1 and TRBJ2-7; maybe TRBD1 (5 bases). CDR3 size: 15 residues. The germline V gene encodes CDR1 MNHNS and CDR2 SASEGT. V was trimmed by 8 bases and J by 3 bases, leaving 20 bases between them. The DNA of the CDR3 is TGTGCCAGCTCTCCCGGTGGGGCCTTCGACTACGAGCAGTACTTC. Amino acids: CASSPGGAFDYEQYF.

The V call is TRBV7-2, the J call TRBJ2-5, with D unclear. The CDR3 is made up of 16 amino acids. Germline CDR1 reads SGHTA; CDR2 reads FQGNSA. Deletions cut 0 bases from V and 1 base from J, with 12 bases between. The CDR3 DNA reads TGTGCCAGCAGCTTAGCGGGCAGCCGAGTCCAAGAGACCCAGTACTTC. Amino acids: CASSLAGSRVQETQYF. The whole variable domain, remainder taken from reference TRBV7-2 and TRBJ2-5, is GAGVSQSPSNKVTEKGKDVELRCDPISGHTALYWYRQSLGQGLEFLIYFQGNSAPDKSGLPSDRFSAERTGGSVSTLTIQRTQQEDSAVYLCASSLAGSRVQETQYFGPGTRLLVL.

The chain is built from TRBV10-2 and TRBJ1-6; unclear D gene. V was pared by 0 bases and J by 7 bases, with 10 bases between. This CDR3 is built from 15 residues. Germline V gene lookup returns CDR1 WSHSY and CDR2 SAAADI. The CDR3 DNA is TGCGCCAGCAGTGAGTCCGCAGCAACAAATTCACCCCTCCACTTT. Protein: CASSESAATNSPLHF.

CDR3 in DNA: TGTGCCAGCAACCGACTGGGAGGGGAGAGCTCCTACAATGAGCAGTTCTTC. Its translation: CASNRLGGESSYNEQFF. J is TRBJ2-1 and V is TRBV2; 7 bases match TRBD2. Germline CDR1 SNHLY, CDR2 FYNNEI. Unmatched junction bases numbered 12, after V lost 7 bases and J lost 0 bases. This CDR3 region has 17 residues.

As for this clone: At one boundary the junction diverges from the germline segment, which might be a read error. The V call is TRBV7-7, the J call TRBJ2-5; 8 positions agree with TRBD2. This CDR3 contains 14 residues. CDR1 is SSHAT, CDR2 FNYEAQ, per germline (reference sequence). CDR3 residues: CASSPSGGIETQYF. The CDR3 nucleotides are TGTGCTAGCAGCCCAAGCGGGGGCATCGAGACCCAGTACTTC.

In the case of this clone: Other nucleotide sequences in the sample specify the same CDR3. This chain joins TRBV19 and TRBJ1-1, with 7 nucleotides matching TRBD1. The length of the CDR3 is 16 residues. Germline V gene data show CDR1 as LNHDA and CDR2 as SQIVND (reference sequence). After removal of 1 base from V and 1 base from J, the junction contained 6 bases not matched to a gene. The CDR3 region is CASSIGTGVANTEAFF. In nucleotides, the CDR3 is TGTGCCAGTAGTATAGGAACAGGGGTTGCGAACACTGAAGCTTTCTTT. Full variable domain (outside the CDR3, taken from reference TRBV19 and TRBJ1-1): DGGITQSPKYLFRKEGQNVTLSCEQNLNHDAMYWYRQDPGQGLRLIYYSQIVNDFQKGDIAEGYSVSREKKESFPLTVTSAQKNPTAFYLCASSIGTGVANTEAFFGQGTRLTVV.

The rearrangement joins TRBV6-4 to TRBJ1-3, with D hard to call. This CDR3 is 16 amino acids long. Per germline, CDR1 MRHNA and CDR2 SNTAGT. Between the trimmed V and J ends, which lost 0 bases and 0 bases, there was a span of 9 bases. Here the CDR3 reads CASSDSAASSGNTIYF. The CDR3 DNA is TGTGCCAGCAGTGACTCAGCGGCTTCCTCTGGAAACACCATATATTTT.

The chain couples TRBV13 to TRBJ1-6, with D unresolved. The CDR3 extends over 16 amino acids. Trimming took 8 bases from V and 0 from J, leaving 14 bases between them. Germline assignment: CDR1 PRHDT and CDR2 FYEKMQ (reference sequence). The CDR3 DNA reads TGTGCCAGCCGATCTCGTGGGAGCTCCTATAATTCACCCCTCCACTTT. Protein sequence: CASRSRGSSYNSPLHF.

The rearrangement uses TRBV6-5 and TRBJ1-1; D is undetermined. V dropped 7 bases and J dropped 1 base, with 7 bases sitting between them. Germline V lookup: CDR1 MNHEY, CDR2 SVGAGI. This CDR3 is built from 12 residues. As DNA, the CDR3 is TGTGCCAGCAAGACTCCGAACACTGAAGCTTTCTTT. Translated: CASKTPNTEAFF.

This chain connects TRBV28 to TRBJ1-4; tentatively, D is TRBD1 (5 bases). Germline V gives CDR1 MDHEN, CDR2 SYDVKM. The CDR3 spans 15 residues. Trimming removed 7 bases from V and 5 bases from J, with 17 bases in between. The CDR3 coding sequence is TGTGCCAGCACCCCAAAGGGACCTTTCAATGAAAAACTGTTTTTT. Protein: CASTPKGPFNEKLFF.

A remark on this clone: This CDR3 is also generated by other DNA sequences in the sample. This CDR3 is CASSSPGGENTGELFF. Here the CDR3 DNA reads TGTGCCAGCAGTTCCCCAGGGGGCGAGAACACCGGGGAGCTGTTTTTT. The J gene is TRBJ2-2, the V gene TRBV28; 8 bases are shared with TRBD1. The CDR3 consists of 16 residues. Germline CDR1 reads MDHEN; CDR2 reads SYDVKM. Trimming cost V 4 bases and J 1 base; bases outside gene matches: 5.

The rearrangement uses TRBV10-3 and TRBJ1-1; the D gene is possibly TRBD1 (5 bases). The CDR3 loop spans 15 amino acids. Trimming left V 3 bases short and J 1 base short, with 12 bases between. Per germline, CDR1 ENHRY and CDR2 SYGVKD. The CDR3 DNA reads as TGTGCCATCAGTGATGTCGGGGCTGCGAACACTGAAGCTTTCTTT. It encodes CAISDVGAANTEAFF.

V and J are TRBV18 and TRBJ1-4; weak D call: TRBD1 (6 bases). The germline V gene encodes CDR1 KGHSH and CDR2 LQKENI. The CDR3 totals 16 residues. V lost 4 bases to trimming and J lost 10 bases, with 22 bases between them. CDR3 coding DNA: TGTGCCAGCTCACAAAGACAGGAGGGGTCAGGAGGAAAACTGTTTTTT. The encoded protein is CASSQRQEGSGGKLFF.

This rearrangement joins TRBV18 to TRBJ2-7; tentatively, D is TRBD1 (6 bases). Trimming left V 2 bases short and J 6 bases short, with 8 bases between. There are 12 residues in the CDR3. The germline V gene has CDR1 KGHSH and CDR2 LQKENI. This CDR3 reads CASSPTGREQYF. CDR3 DNA sequence: TGTGCCAGCTCACCAACAGGGCGCGAGCAGTACTTC.

On this clone: This specimen includes other DNA sequences encoding the same CDR3. The chain combines TRBV19 with TRBJ1-5; 8 bases are a match to TRBD1. CDR3 length equals 14 residues. Germline V CDR1 and CDR2: LNHDA, SQIVND (reference sequence). V lost 4 bases to trimming and J lost 4 bases; unmatched junction nucleotides: 3. The CDR3 region has the DNA TGTGCCAGTAGTACCGACAGGGGTAATCAGCCCCAGCATTTT. It translates to CASSTDRGNQPQHF.

This chain connects TRBV28 to TRBJ1-2, with D hard to call. The CDR3 totals 14 residues. V was trimmed by 6 bases and J by 9 bases, leaving 20 bases between them. Germline values: CDR1 MDHEN, CDR2 SYDVKM. The CDR3 protein is CASSDPGPQKRYTF. The CDR3 nucleotides are TGTGCCAGCAGCGATCCGGGCCCTCAAAAACGCTACACCTTC.

There are a few counts of this clone. This chain links TRBV5-5 with TRBJ1-1, with TRBD1 matching 8 bases. This CDR3 spans 14 amino acids. The V segment lost 0 bases and the J segment 4 bases; nucleotides outside the gene matches: 2. CDR1 is SGHKS, CDR2 YYEKEE, per germline (reference sequence). As DNA, the CDR3 is TGTGCCAGCAGCTTGGCAGGGGGCGGCACTGAAGCTTTCTTT. Translated: CASSLAGGGTEAFF.